These 28 T cell receptor beta chains originate from one sample sequenced in a study of human T cells and chemical hapten exposure (dated by TCRdb to the early 2020s). The receptor library was made with RACE. TCRdb names NextSeq 500 as the instrument used. TCRdb itself trimmed the public reads at Q25 with fastp, ran MiXCR and retained productive beta chains. One record per CDR3 amino acid sequence lists the most common genes and DNA. This sample gives 40,000 to 65,000 distinct CDR3 sequences in total; about 10% of them show up just once. The ten biggest clones cover about 1.7% of the sample. In light of the paper, this sample's time point label describes: patch test 1, 2 weeks after DPC sensitization. The treatment or condition label here, explained by the study, means: therapeutic diphenylcyclopropenone sensitization with weekly scalp DPC. Unfractionated whole blood was collected in Tempus Blood RNA tubes, and total RNA was extracted from that blood.

The sample here was whole blood, taken in connection with sensitization to the hapten diphenylcyclopropenone (DPC). The receptors originated from a woman in her thirties or forties with alopecia areata. Some clones in this sample may be carry-over from other donors' samples.

This clonotype has only a few counts. The DNA for the CDR3 is TGTGCCTGGACAACCGGACAGGTTAATTCACCCCTCCACTTT. This sequence encodes CAWTTGQVNSPLHF. The rearrangement uses TRBV30 and TRBJ1-6; TRBD1 matches 7 bases. Germline V gives CDR1 GTSNPN, CDR2 SVGIG (reference sequence). V lost 4 bases and J lost 6; bases outside the gene matches: 6. The CDR3 extends over 14 amino acids. The entire variable domain, with the rest obtained from reference TRBV30 and TRBJ1-6, is as follows: SQTIHQWPATLVQPVGSPLSLECTVEGTSNPNLYWYRQAAGRGLQLLFYSVGIGQISSEVPQNLSASRPQDRQFILSSKKLLLSDSGFYLCAWTTGQVNSPLHFGNGTRLTVT.

This clonotype was picked up many times. V is TRBV6-2 or TRBV6-3 and J is TRBJ1-1, with D possibly being TRBD1 (6 bases). The CDR3 length is 13 residues. Trimming stripped 6 bases from V and 2 bases from J, with 10 bases between. Germline V gene data show CDR1 as MNHEY and CDR2 as SVGEGT. The CDR3 protein is CASRQGGNTEAFF. As DNA, the CDR3 is TGTGCCAGCAGACAGGGAGGAAACACTGAAGCTTTCTTT.

This clonotype was seen more than once but under ten times. The chain carries TRBV29-1 and TRBJ1-1; perhaps TRBD1 as D (6 bases). CDR3 length: 11 residues. V lost 3 bases to trimming and J lost 6 bases, with 8 bases between them. Germline V gives CDR1 SQVTM, CDR2 ANQGSEA. The CDR3 here is CSVDQGSEAFF. CDR3 sequence (DNA): TGCAGCGTTGATCAGGGGTCTGAAGCTTTCTTT.

The chain couples TRBV7-6 to TRBJ2-1, with D tentatively TRBD2 (6 bases). In germline, CDR1 is SGHVS, CDR2 FNYEAQ. The CDR3 runs 16 residues. V was cut by 2 bases and J by 9 bases, with 20 bases left in between. Written as DNA, the CDR3 is TGTGCCAGCAGCTTATGGGCTAGCGATGAAGTGGGTGAGCAGTTCTTC. Translated: CASSLWASDEVGEQFF.

The chain couples TRBV28 to TRBJ2-7; D possibly matches TRBD1 or TRBD2 (5 bases each). Trimming stripped 7 bases from V and 3 bases from J, with 19 bases between. The CDR3 is 15 amino acids. Germline V gives CDR1 MDHEN, CDR2 SYDVKM. DNA for the CDR3: TGTGCCAGCATTAGGGGCGGGTCCTCCGACTACGAGCAGTACTTC. It translates to CASIRGGSSDYEQYF.

This clonotype was seen only a few times. The chain is built from TRBV5-1 and TRBJ2-3; 10 bases fit TRBD2. Germline V gene sequence: CDR1 SGHRS, CDR2 YFSETQ. Trimming at V came to 5 bases and at J to 7 bases, leaving 10 bases not matched to a gene. The CDR3 is 15 residues long. The CDR3 protein is CASSTASGSINTQYF. As DNA, the CDR3 is TGCGCCAGCAGTACCGCTAGCGGGAGTATAAATACGCAGTATTTT. Variable domain in full (rest from reference TRBV5-1 and TRBJ2-3): KAGVTQTPRYLIKTRGQQVTLSCSPISGHRSVSWYQQTPGQGLQFLFEYFSETQRNKGNFPGRFSGRQFSNSRSEMNVSTLELGDSALYLCASSTASGSINTQYFGPGTRLTVL.

This clonotype was seen many times. V gene TRBV5-1 combines with J gene TRBJ1-4, with unresolved D. The CDR3 is 14 amino acids. V was trimmed by 4 bases and J by 5 bases, leaving 12 bases between them. Germline V gene sequence: CDR1 SGHRS, CDR2 YFSETQ. The CDR3 is CASSGDGLNEKLFF. CDR3 coding DNA: TGCGCCAGCAGCGGCGACGGTCTCAATGAAAAACTGTTTTTT. Combining the CDR3 with reference TRBV5-1 and TRBJ1-4 gives the whole variable domain KAGVTQTPRYLIKTRGQQVTLSCSPISGHRSVSWYQQTPGQGLQFLFEYFSETQRNKGNFPGRFSGRQFSNSRSEMNVSTLELGDSALYLCASSGDGLNEKLFFGSGTQLSVL.

V and J are TRBV28 and TRBJ2-3; unclear D gene. The germline V and J ends were trimmed by 6 bases and 2 bases, with 6 bases remaining between them. Germline CDR1 is MDHEN and CDR2 is SYDVKM. CDR3 length: 12 amino acids. This CDR3 reads CASRRYTDTQYF. The CDR3 DNA sequence: TGTGCCAGCAGGCGTTACACAGATACGCAGTATTTT.

There are a few counts of this clonotype. V is TRBV13 and J is TRBJ2-5, with a possible D match to TRBD2 (5 bases). The CDR3 loop spans 13 amino acids. Trimming left V 5 bases short and J 4 bases short, with 11 bases between. Germline loops: CDR1 PRHDT, CDR2 FYEKMQ (reference sequence). The CDR3 sequence: CASSAGGSETQYF. CDR3 DNA sequence: TGTGCCAGCAGCGCGGGCGGGTCAGAGACCCAGTACTTC. The whole variable domain, remainder taken from reference TRBV13 and TRBJ2-5, is AAGVIQSPRHLIKEKRETATLKCYPIPRHDTVYWYQQGPGQDPQFLISFYEKMQSDKGSIPDRFSAQQFSDYHSELNMSSLELGDSALYFCASSAGGSETQYFGPGTRLLVL.

This clonotype was counted between two and nine times. The CDR3, as DNA: TGTGCCGCGGGGGGAGAGGGACTATCGGAGACCCAGTACTTC. This sequence encodes CAAGGEGLSETQYF. The chain recombines TRBV27 with TRBJ2-5, with 8 bases aligning to TRBD2. V dropped 11 bases and J dropped 5; count of bases not matched to a gene: 13. CDR1 and CDR2 from the germline V gene are MNHEY and SMNVEV (reference sequence). The CDR3 is 14 amino acids.

In this sample, this clonotype turned up once. V and J are TRBV7-3 and TRBJ2-1; 9 nucleotides agree with TRBD1. The V and J ends lost 3 bases and 7 bases, in that order; junction bases with no gene match: 1. CDR1 and CDR2 (germline): SGHTA, FQGTGA. The CDR3 has 13 residues. The CDR3 protein is CASSFDRGNEQFF. CDR3 in DNA: TGTGCCAGCAGCTTCGACAGGGGGAATGAGCAGTTCTTC.

This clonotype was observed a few times. This rearrangement joins TRBV19 to TRBJ1-4; no clear D. The CDR3 totals 13 residues. Germline V gene lookup returns CDR1 LNHDA and CDR2 SQIVND (reference sequence). Trimming took 9 bases from V and 0 from J, leaving 8 bases between them. DNA for the CDR3: TGTGCCAGCGGGCTTGCAACTAATGAAAAACTGTTTTTT. Its protein is CASGLATNEKLFF.

The chain carries TRBV18 and TRBJ1-1, with D perhaps matching TRBD1 (6 bases). The CDR3 consists of 13 residues. Germline lookup yields CDR1 KGHSH and CDR2 LQKENI. The V end was cut by 0 bases, the J end by 7 bases, with 9 bases between. CDR3 nucleotide sequence: TGTGCCAGCTCACCACCGGACAGACTTGAAGCTTTCTTT. Its translation is CASSPPDRLEAFF.

This clonotype was observed at least ten times. This chain connects TRBV11-3 to TRBJ2-2; 11 bases line up with TRBD1. Unmatched junction bases numbered 8, after V lost 5 bases and J lost 6 bases. Germline assignment: CDR1 SGHNT and CDR2 YENEEA. The CDR3 has 16 residues. CDR3 amino acids: CASSLRTGGLAGELFF. CDR3 in DNA: TGTGCCAGCAGCCTAAGGACAGGGGGCTTGGCCGGGGAGCTGTTTTTT.

As DNA, the CDR3 is TGTGCCAGTACCCCACCCCGGACAGGAAACACCGGGGAGCTGTTTTTT. Translating it yields CASTPPRTGNTGELFF. This sequence joins TRBV19 and TRBJ2-2; 7 bases match TRBD1. The CDR3 has 16 amino acids. Germline CDR1 is LNHDA and CDR2 is SQIVND (reference sequence). V lost 7 bases and J lost 2; bases outside the gene matches: 10.

This clonotype has just a few counts. This chain uses TRBV4-1 with TRBJ1-4; 7 bases align to TRBD1. This CDR3 is 16 amino acids long. CDR1 and CDR2 from the germline V gene are MGHRA and YSYEKL. With 3 bases clipped from V and 0 bases from J, the junction kept 4 bases outside the gene matches. The CDR3 sequence: CASSQAGTATNEKLFF. CDR3 bases: TGCGCCAGCAGCCAGGCAGGGACAGCAACTAATGAAAAACTGTTTTTT.

This clonotype showed up many times. The chain recombines TRBV24-1 with TRBJ1-5; 8 bases fit TRBD1. This CDR3 comprises 15 residues. V shed 9 bases and J 3 bases; nucleotides not matched to a gene: 9. Germline values: CDR1 KGHDR, CDR2 SFDVKD. The CDR3 protein is CATAPGTGSNQPQHF. CDR3 in DNA: TGTGCCACCGCACCCGGGACAGGCTCCAATCAGCCCCAGCATTTT.

This clonotype was counted at least ten times. The chain has TRBV20-1 and TRBJ1-5; tentative D call: TRBD1 (5 bases). This CDR3 comprises 14 residues. The V gene lost 3 bases and the J gene lost 3 bases, with 12 bases spanning the gap. Germline V CDR1 and CDR2: DFQATT, SNEGSKA (reference sequence). This chain's CDR3 is CSASRDLDNQPQHF. CDR3 in DNA: TGCAGTGCTAGCAGGGATCTCGACAATCAGCCCCAGCATTTT.

V gene TRBV3-1 combines with J gene TRBJ2-7, with TRBD1 matching 7 bases. This CDR3 contains 12 residues. Looked up from germline, CDR1 is LGHDT and CDR2 is YNNKEL (reference sequence). V lost 8 bases and J lost 2; bases outside the gene matches: 3. The CDR3 loop reads CASSRGTYEQYF. CDR3 coding DNA: TGTGCCAGCTCCAGGGGGACCTACGAGCAGTACTTC.

In its sample, this clonotype was seen a few times. The rearrangement joins TRBV11-2 to TRBJ2-6, with D uncertain. V was cut by 1 base and J by 3 bases, with 1 base left in between. This CDR3 contains 13 residues. Germline CDR1 and CDR2: SGHAT and FQNNGV. The DNA for the CDR3 is TGTGCCAGCAGCTTAGGTGGGGCCAACGTCCTGACTTTC. Residues: CASSLGGANVLTF.

The chain has TRBV27 and TRBJ2-7, with D possibly matching TRBD1 (5 bases). The length of the CDR3 is 15 residues. V lost 4 bases to trimming and J lost 5 bases, with 18 bases between them. CDR1 is MNHEY and CDR2 is SMNVEV in the germline V gene (reference sequence). The CDR3 is CASSSRVGLRDEQYF. The CDR3 region has the DNA TGTGCCAGCAGTTCCCGAGTGGGGCTAAGGGACGAGCAGTACTTC.

This clonotype was counted ten times or more. The rearrangement uses TRBV20-1 and TRBJ2-1; 12 nucleotides agree with TRBD2. This CDR3 spans 15 amino acids. J gave up 3 bases and V 5 bases, and 5 bases lay outside the gene matches. The V gene's germline CDR1 is DFQATT and CDR2 SNEGSKA (reference sequence). This CDR3 is CSAPRTSGDYNEQFF. The CDR3 region has the DNA TGCAGTGCTCCTCGGACTAGCGGGGACTACAATGAGCAGTTCTTC.

This clonotype was seen many times. V is TRBV7-2 and J is TRBJ2-7; possibly TRBD2 for D (6 bases). The germline V and J ends were trimmed by 1 base and 3 bases, with 13 bases remaining between them. Germline-derived CDR1 and CDR2 are SGHTA and FQGNSA. The CDR3 totals 15 residues. This chain's CDR3 is CASSLDRTEGYEQYF. Written as DNA, the CDR3 is TGTGCCAGCAGCTTAGATCGGACGGAGGGCTACGAGCAGTACTTC.

This clonotype has at least ten counts. The genes are TRBV14 and TRBJ1-6; D is ambiguous. Germline CDR1 and CDR2: SGHDN and FVKESK. The CDR3 covers 13 residues. The V end lost 4 bases, the J end lost 6 bases, and 7 bases lay between the germline ends. The CDR3 DNA reads as TGTGCCAGCAGCCCCTGGGGTAATTCACCCCTCCACTTT. Its translation: CASSPWGNSPLHF.

This clonotype has ten or more counts. The chain couples TRBV20-1 to TRBJ2-5, with 10 positions matching TRBD2. The trim removed 3 bases at V and 3 bases at J, leaving 10 bases unmatched. Germline CDR1 DFQATT, CDR2 SNEGSKA (reference sequence). The CDR3 covers 16 residues. CDR3 bases: TGCAGTGCTAGTGGGATGCTAGCGGGAGTAGAAGAGACCCAGTACTTC. Protein sequence: CSASGMLAGVEETQYF.

The chain carries TRBV12-3 or TRBV12-4 and TRBJ2-2, with TRBD2 identical over 7 bases. The trim removed 7 bases at V and 1 base at J, leaving 6 bases unmatched. The CDR3 loop spans 15 amino acids. CDR3 DNA: TGTGCCAGCACCTTATTAGCGGGGAACACCGGGGAGCTGTTTTTT. It is translated as CASTLLAGNTGELFF.

By share of the sample, this clonotype is medium-sized. This chain joins TRBV18 and TRBJ2-5; D unresolved. The germline CDR1 and CDR2 sequences are KGHSH and LQKENI. This CDR3 region has 11 residues. Trimming stripped 5 bases from V and 2 bases from J, with 3 bases between. CDR3 amino acids: CASSAQETQYF. Here the CDR3 DNA reads TGTGCCAGCTCAGCACAAGAGACCCAGTACTTC.

Worth noting for this clonotype: As the CDR3 is not closed by the conserved phenylalanine or tryptophan, this likely results from a read error. V gene TRBV7-8 combines with J gene TRBJ2-1, with 7 bases identical to TRBD2. The junction had 9 bases not matched to a gene; V was cut back by 5 bases and J by 5 bases. Germline V CDR1 and CDR2: SGHVS, FQNEAQ. CDR3 length: 15 residues. The CDR3 DNA follows: TGTGCCAGCAGCCCCACCGGGACTATCGACAATGAGCAGTTCTCC. It codes for CASSPTGTIDNEQFS.